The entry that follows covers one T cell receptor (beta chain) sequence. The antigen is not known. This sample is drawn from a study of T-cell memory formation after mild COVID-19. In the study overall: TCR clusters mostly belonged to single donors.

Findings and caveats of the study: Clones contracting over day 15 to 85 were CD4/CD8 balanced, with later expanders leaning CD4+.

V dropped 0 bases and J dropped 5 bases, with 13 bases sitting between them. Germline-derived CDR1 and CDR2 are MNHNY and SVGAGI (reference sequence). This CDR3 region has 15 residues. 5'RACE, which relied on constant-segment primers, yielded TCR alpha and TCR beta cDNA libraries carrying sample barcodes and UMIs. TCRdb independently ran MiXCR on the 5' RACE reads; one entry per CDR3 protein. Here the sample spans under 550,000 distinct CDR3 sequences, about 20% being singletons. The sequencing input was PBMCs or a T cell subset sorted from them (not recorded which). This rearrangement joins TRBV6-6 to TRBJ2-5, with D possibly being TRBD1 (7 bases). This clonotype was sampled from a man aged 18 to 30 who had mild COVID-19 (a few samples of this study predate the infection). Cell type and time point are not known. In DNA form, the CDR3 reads TGTGCCAGCAGTTACTCGCAGGGGGGCCGGGAGACCCAGTACTTC. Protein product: CASSYSQGGRETQYF.